The 13 T cell receptor beta chains listed next were all sequenced from one sample in a study of T cell responses to AZD1222 COVID-19 vaccine. TCRdb's copy holds only in-frame clones and misses some; the assay was immunoSEQ multiplex PCR. The sample shows over 130,000 clones, around 90% of them seen only once. Here the sequenced sample was peripheral blood, taken 28 days after the second AZD1222 dose. Receptors were obtained from an adult who received the AZD1222 COVID-19 vaccine.

The CDR3 region is CALGWGGQPQHF. DNA for the CDR3: TGTGCCCTAGGTTGGGGGGGTCAGCCCCAGCATTTT. The genes are TRBV30 and TRBJ1-5, with D possibly TRBD1 on 5 matching bases. This CDR3 has 12 amino acids. V gave up 8 bases and J gave up 6 bases, with 14 bases separating them. The germline V gene encodes CDR1 GTSNPN and CDR2 SVGIG (reference sequence).

The chain has TRBV15 and TRBJ2-7; 11 bases map to TRBD1. CDR1 is LNHNV and CDR2 is YYDKDF in the germline V gene (reference sequence). This CDR3 is 14 amino acids long. Losses at the gene ends were 5 bases for V and 3 bases for J; bases not matched to a gene: 3. The CDR3 loop is CATSVGTGGYEQYF. Written as DNA, the CDR3 is TGTGCCACCAGCGTTGGGACAGGGGGCTACGAGCAGTACTTC.

The V call is TRBV5-4, the J call TRBJ2-5, with D possibly being TRBD1 (5 bases). The germline V and J ends were trimmed by 5 bases and 2 bases, with 7 bases remaining between them. Germline V gives CDR1 SGHNT, CDR2 YYREEE (reference sequence). The CDR3 length is 12 residues. The CDR3 loop reads CASRRQQETQYF. CDR3 bases: TGTGCCAGCAGAAGACAGCAAGAGACCCAGTACTTC.

The V call is TRBV9, the J call TRBJ1-3, with 10 bases matching TRBD1. CDR3 length equals 16 residues. Germline values: CDR1 SGDLS, CDR2 YYNGEE. Unmatched junction bases numbered 5, after V lost 4 bases and J lost 1 base. CDR3 DNA sequence: TGTGCCAGCAGCCCTGGGACAGGGGTTTCTGGAAACACCATATATTTT. Protein product: CASSPGTGVSGNTIYF.

Here the CDR3 DNA reads TGTGCCAGCAGCCAAGATCTAGGCGGGGTTATCCAAGAGACCCAGTACTTC. This encodes CASSQDLGGVIQETQYF. The V call is TRBV4-2, the J call TRBJ2-5; the D gene is possibly TRBD2 (6 bases). CDR1 and CDR2 (germline): LGHNA, YNFKEQ. This CDR3 spans 17 amino acids. The V end was cut by 0 bases, the J end by 1 base, with 15 bases between.

This clone has just one count. This rearrangement joins TRBV12-3 or TRBV12-4 to TRBJ1-1, with 8 bases fitting TRBD1. CDR3 size: 13 residues. Trimming at V came to 4 bases and at J to 4 bases, leaving 2 bases not matched to a gene. CDR3 bases: TGTGCCAGCAGTTACGGACAGGGCACTGAAGCTTTCTTT. Residues: CASSYGQGTEAFF.

The chain carries TRBV2 and TRBJ2-3, with 9 positions matching TRBD2. V lost 2 bases and J lost 2; bases outside the gene matches: 8. This CDR3 is 17 amino acids long. Germline V gene data show CDR1 as SNHLY and CDR2 as FYNNEI. The CDR3: CASSELSGRPNTDTQYF. The CDR3 DNA sequence: TGTGCCAGCAGTGAACTCAGCGGGAGGCCCAACACAGATACGCAGTATTTT.

The chain couples TRBV9 to TRBJ1-3; 8 bases fit TRBD1. CDR1 is SGDLS and CDR2 is YYNGEE in the germline V gene. V was clipped by 0 bases and J by 1 base; unmatched bases: 12. This CDR3 has 19 amino acids. The CDR3 reads CASSVAAGAGGASGNTIYF. The CDR3 coding sequence is TGTGCCAGCAGCGTAGCGGCGGGGGCAGGGGGCGCGTCTGGAAACACCATATATTTT.

The V gene is TRBV18, the J gene TRBJ1-3, with D possibly TRBD1 on 5 matching bases. CDR1 and CDR2 from the germline V gene are KGHSH and LQKENI. The CDR3 loop spans 17 amino acids. Trimming removed 1 base at V and 0 bases at J, with 13 bases between. CDR3 nucleotides: TGTGCCAGCTCACCACAGGCTCAGGGAACCTCTGGAAACACCATATATTTT. This gives the protein CASSPQAQGTSGNTIYF.

This sequence joins TRBV4-3 and TRBJ1-1, with D tentatively TRBD1 (5 bases). Germline CDR1 reads LGHNA; CDR2 reads YSLEER. V was cut by 0 bases and J by 5 bases, with 13 bases left in between. The CDR3 contains 15 residues. CDR3 sequence (DNA): TGCGCCAGCAGCCAAGATAGGGGCACGAGGACTGAAGCTTTCTTT. Its protein is CASSQDRGTRTEAFF.

This chain joins TRBV28 and TRBJ1-1, with 9 bases lining up with TRBD1. The CDR3 is 13 residues long. The V gene end was trimmed by 3 bases and the J gene end by 9 bases; junction bases not matched to a gene: 5. CDR1 and CDR2 (germline): MDHEN, SYDVKM. Written as DNA, the CDR3 is TGTGCCAGCAGTTTCCCCGGGACAGGGAAAGCTTTCTTT. It translates to CASSFPGTGKAFF. Supplemented by reference TRBV28 and TRBJ1-1, the full variable domain reads DVKVTQSSRYLVKRTGEKVFLECVQDMDHENMFWYRQDPGLGLRLIYFSYDVKMKEKGDIPEGYSVSREKKERFSLILESASTNQTSMYLCASSFPGTGKAFFGQGTRLTVV.

In its sample, this clone was seen once. The chain links TRBV28 to TRBJ1-1; D not certain. The CDR3 is 13 amino acids. Trimming pared 6 bases from V and 4 bases from J, leaving 12 bases between. CDR1 and CDR2 from the germline V gene are MDHEN and SYDVKM. For the CDR3, the DNA is TGTGCCAGCAGCGGACCGGCGGGCACTGAAGCTTTCTTT. Protein sequence: CASSGPAGTEAFF.

This chain joins TRBV6-5 and TRBJ1-2, with D perhaps matching TRBD1 (5 bases). Germline V gene sequence: CDR1 MNHEY, CDR2 SVGAGI. Between the trimmed V and J ends, which lost 0 bases and 8 bases, there was a span of 13 bases. The CDR3 sequence is 14 residues long. The CDR3 DNA sequence: TGTGCCAGCAGTTACTCAACAGGTCGGGAGGGCTACACCTTC. Translation: CASSYSTGREGYTF.